The T cell receptor beta chain described here comes from a study of T-cell reconstitution after alpha-beta-depleted transplantation in children. Findings and caveats of the study: Hyperexpanded clones declined; after one year, newly produced T cells mostly supplied diversity.

The CDR3 totals 16 residues. The library targeted TCRbeta and was prepared with unique molecular identifiers. TCRdb re-analysed the PCR reads in MiXCR, keeping a single row per CDR3 protein. The table has approximately 650,000 distinct CDR3 sequences, around 13% seen once. This clonotype came up a few times. Its antigen remains unknown. This receptor was taken from a girl under 10 years old with congenital amegakaryocytic thrombocytopenia, due to receive a stem cell transplant. This specimen was PBMCs, taken before TCRalphabeta/CD19-depleted stem cell transplant. The J gene is TRBJ2-2, the V gene TRBV21-1; the DNA was not used to check the table's D call, TRBD1. TRBV21-1 is assigned pseudogene status. The CDR3 DNA sequence: TGTGCCAGCAGCAAAGGAAACCCCAGGGAGACCGGGGAGCTGTTTTTT. Its translation: CASSKGNPRETGELFF.